This TCR beta chain was observed in a study of blood T cell repertoires in COVID-19. Overall study context: Acute-phase and convalescent COVID-19 samples originated in the United States, Italy and Spain. PBMCs, B-cell-depleted T cells, or T cells were the source of the cDNA or gDNA that made up the material.

V lost 4 bases to trimming and J lost 2 bases, with 16 bases between them. The CDR3 has 16 residues. Germline CDR1 and CDR2: MNHNY and SVGAGI (reference sequence). Original data processing: Counts of nucleated cells, estimated from reference gene primer amplification, were obtained. Only in-frame clones appear in the TCRdb table, and some are missing; sequencing was by immunoSEQ multiplex PCR. V and J calls plus clone size are reproduced from that table; the DNA served to infer D and trimming. Among 40,000 to 60,000 clones, about 86% were seen once, and the ten largest hold 3.5% to 4.5%. This sequence joins TRBV6-6 and TRBJ2-3; tentatively, D is TRBD2 (6 bases). Material for sequencing was peripheral blood. The receptor was derived from a man older than 75 with active COVID-19. CDR3 nucleotides: TGTGCCAGCAGTTCACAAGGCGGAGGGTCCACAGATACGCAGTATTTT. Its protein is CASSSQGGGSTDTQYF.